These 14 T cell receptor beta chains were sequenced from one sample in a study of T cells in tuberculosis. Sequenced by immunoSEQ multiplex PCR; TCRdb stores in-frame clones only, minus some. The data hold 35,000 to 45,000 clones, with about 94% observed a single time. Sequenced input: PBMCs. The receptors come from a donor between 10 and 29 years old with latent tuberculosis or without tuberculosis infection. Some clones in this sample may be carry-over from other donors' samples.

The chain links TRBV4-1 to TRBJ2-1, with D unclear. The V end lost 0 bases, the J end lost 2 bases, and 14 bases lay between the germline ends. Germline lookup yields CDR1 MGHRA and CDR2 YSYEKL. The CDR3 totals 17 residues. The CDR3 region has the DNA TGCGCCAGCAGCCAAGAGGAGACCCGTTCAACCTACAATGAGCAGTTCTTC. Its translation: CASSQEETRSTYNEQFF.

The chain links TRBV28 to TRBJ2-5, with TRBD2 identical over 7 bases. This CDR3 is built from 15 residues. Germline-derived CDR1 and CDR2 are MDHEN and SYDVKM. Trimming cost V 6 bases and J 5 bases; bases outside gene matches: 12. The CDR3 here is CASSSLRLAAETQYF. The CDR3 coding sequence is TGTGCCAGCAGCTCCCTACGACTAGCCGCGGAGACCCAGTACTTC.

This chain links TRBV10-3 with TRBJ1-4; D may be TRBD1 (5 bases). The V end was cut by 6 bases, the J end by 1 base, with 9 bases between. The CDR3 covers 14 residues. CDR1 is ENHRY, CDR2 SYGVKD, per germline. The CDR3: CAISERGTNEKLFF. The CDR3 bases are TGTGCCATCAGCGAGAGGGGAACTAATGAAAAACTGTTTTTT.

CDR3 sequence reads: CASSLAMRYEQYF. Here the CDR3 DNA reads TGTGCCAGCAGCTTAGCGATGAGATACGAGCAGTACTTC. V is TRBV7-2 and J is TRBJ2-7; no clear D. The CDR3 has 13 residues. Trimming stripped 0 bases from V and 4 bases from J, with 7 bases between. Germline-derived CDR1 and CDR2 are SGHTA and FQGNSA.

J is TRBJ1-2 and V is TRBV6-5; 10 nucleotides line up with TRBD1. Germline V gene data show CDR1 as MNHEY and CDR2 as SVGAGI. V shed 6 bases and J 6 bases; nucleotides not matched to a gene: 7. This CDR3 is 14 amino acids long. CDR3 protein: CASSPPGQGHGYTF. CDR3 in DNA: TGTGCCAGCAGCCCTCCGGGACAGGGGCATGGCTACACCTTC.

The chain has TRBV19 and TRBJ2-7; 10 bases are a match to TRBD1. With V trimmed by 6 bases and J by 2 bases, 7 bases remained unmatched. Germline CDR1 LNHDA, CDR2 SQIVND (reference sequence). The CDR3 sequence is 15 residues long. This CDR3 reads CASSTGQGVAYEQYF. The CDR3 DNA is TGTGCCAGTAGCACCGGACAGGGGGTGGCCTACGAGCAGTACTTC. Based on the CDR3 plus reference TRBV19 and TRBJ2-7, the full variable domain is DGGITQSPKYLFRKEGQNVTLSCEQNLNHDAMYWYRQDPGQGLRLIYYSQIVNDFQKGDIAEGYSVSREKKESFPLTVTSAQKNPTAFYLCASSTGQGVAYEQYFGPGTRLTVT.

CDR3 coding DNA: TGTGCCTGGAGCCACAGGGGGATACAGCCCCAGCATTTT. Encoded protein: CAWSHRGIQPQHF. This chain uses TRBV30 with TRBJ1-5; 8 bases match TRBD1. The CDR3 is 13 residues long. Germline V CDR1 and CDR2: GTSNPN, SVGIG (reference sequence). With V trimmed by 3 bases and J by 7 bases, 5 bases remained unmatched. Based on the CDR3 plus reference TRBV30 and TRBJ1-5, the full variable domain is SQTIHQWPATLVQPVGSPLSLECTVEGTSNPNLYWYRQAAGRGLQLLFYSVGIGQISSEVPQNLSASRPQDRQFILSSKKLLLSDSGFYLCAWSHRGIQPQHFGDGTRLSIL.

The chain carries TRBV30 and TRBJ1-2, with D unclear. V was trimmed by 2 bases and J by 3 bases, leaving 13 bases between them. The germline V gene encodes CDR1 GTSNPN and CDR2 SVGIG (reference sequence). The CDR3 contains 14 residues. The CDR3 region is CAWSMAAGHYGYTF. The DNA for the CDR3 is TGTGCCTGGAGTATGGCGGCGGGCCACTATGGCTACACCTTC.

This clone occurred once. The CDR3 sequence: CAWSVRRAGGEQYF. The CDR3 bases are TGTGCCTGGAGTGTAAGGCGGGCAGGAGGCGAGCAGTACTTC. The rearrangement links TRBV30 to TRBJ2-7, with D possibly being TRBD2 (5 bases). CDR3 length: 14 residues. Germline V lookup: CDR1 GTSNPN, CDR2 SVGIG (reference sequence). V was trimmed by 0 bases and J by 6 bases, leaving 15 bases between them.

A single count supports this clone. The V call is TRBV5-6, the J call TRBJ2-7, with a possible D match to TRBD2 (6 bases). This CDR3 contains 14 residues. CDR1 and CDR2 from the germline V gene are SGHDT and YYEEEE. The V gene lost 1 base and the J gene lost 5 bases, with 13 bases spanning the gap. In nucleotides, the CDR3 is TGTGCCAGCAGCTTGCCCGCGGGGCTCAACGAGCAGTACTTC. Its protein is CASSLPAGLNEQYF. The entire variable domain, with the rest obtained from reference TRBV5-6 and TRBJ2-7, is as follows: DAGVTQSPTHLIKTRGQQVTLRCSPKSGHDTVSWYQQALGQGPQFIFQYYEEEERQRGNFPDRFSGHQFPNYSSELNVNALLLGDSALYLCASSLPAGLNEQYFGPGTRLTVT.

This sequence joins TRBV4-3 and TRBJ2-4, with 9 bases lining up with TRBD1. Trimming at V came to 1 base and at J to 2 bases, leaving 3 bases not matched to a gene. The V gene's germline CDR1 is LGHNA and CDR2 YSLEER. The CDR3 is 16 residues long. The CDR3 is CASSQGGQGTKNIQYF. CDR3 in DNA: TGCGCCAGCAGCCAAGGAGGACAGGGGACCAAAAACATTCAGTACTTC.

The chain employs TRBV19 and TRBJ1-6; no definite D call. Between the trimmed V and J ends, which lost 9 bases and 10 bases, there was a span of 13 bases. The CDR3 extends over 12 amino acids. CDR1 and CDR2 from the germline V gene are LNHDA and SQIVND (reference sequence). The CDR3: CASSNSRSPLHF. CDR3 nucleotides: TGTGCCAGCTCCAATAGTCGGTCACCCCTCCACTTT.

The chain uses TRBV25-1 and TRBJ1-2; 8 nucleotides agree with TRBD1. Germline V gene lookup returns CDR1 MGHDK and CDR2 SYGVNS. This CDR3 spans 14 amino acids. With V trimmed by 3 bases and J by 8 bases, 8 bases remained unmatched. Here the CDR3 reads CASSESGGAKGYTF. Here the CDR3 DNA reads TGTGCCAGCAGTGAGTCAGGGGGCGCAAAGGGCTACACCTTC.

The gene calls are TRBV18 and TRBJ1-3; no firm D call. The CDR3 has 14 residues. V lost 0 bases and J lost 6, with 9 bases in between. CDR1 and CDR2 from the germline V gene are KGHSH and LQKENI. CDR3 DNA: TGTGCCAGCTCACCACCCGTGGCGGAAAACACCATATATTTT. Its protein is CASSPPVAENTIYF.